This T cell receptor beta chain was captured in a study of blood T cell repertoires in COVID-19. As for the study in general: The study drew acute and convalescent COVID-19 samples from the United States, Italy and Spain. Sample material is recorded as cDNA or gDNA derived from T cells, B-cell-depleted T cells, or PBMCs.

Per germline, CDR1 LNHDA and CDR2 SQIVND (reference sequence). The CDR3 sequence is 16 residues long. V was pared by 6 bases and J by 2 bases, with 9 bases of the junction left unmatched. Membership in each cohort depended on participant-reported clinical history. The data were produced by immunoSEQ multiplex PCR, yet TCRdb's version contains in-frame clones alone and is incomplete. The repertoire holds more than 200,000 clones, with roughly 84% as singletons. The sequence came from a man aged 25 to 40 in a cohort exposed to, infected with or recovered from COVID-19 (not recorded which). V usage is TRBV19 and J usage is TRBJ2-3, with 9 bases identical to TRBD2. Input material: PBMCs or T cells enriched from blood (not recorded which). This CDR3 reads CASRGSGRDYTDTQYF. The CDR3 nucleotides are TGTGCCAGTAGGGGTAGCGGGAGAGACTACACAGATACGCAGTATTTT.